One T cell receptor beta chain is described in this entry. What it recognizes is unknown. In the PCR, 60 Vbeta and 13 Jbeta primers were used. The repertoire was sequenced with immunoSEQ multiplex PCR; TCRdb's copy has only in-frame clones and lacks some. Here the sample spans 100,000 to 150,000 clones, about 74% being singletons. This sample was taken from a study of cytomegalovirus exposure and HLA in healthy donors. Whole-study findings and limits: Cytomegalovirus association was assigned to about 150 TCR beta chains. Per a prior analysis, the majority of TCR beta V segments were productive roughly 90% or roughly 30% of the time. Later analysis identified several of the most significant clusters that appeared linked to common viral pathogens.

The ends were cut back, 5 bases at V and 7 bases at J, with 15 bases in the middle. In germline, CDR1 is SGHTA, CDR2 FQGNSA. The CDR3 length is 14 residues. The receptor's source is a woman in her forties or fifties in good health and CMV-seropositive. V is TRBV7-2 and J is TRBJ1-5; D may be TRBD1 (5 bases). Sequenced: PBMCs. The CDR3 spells CASSPSTRGQPQHF. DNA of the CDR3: TGTGCCAGCAGCCCCTCGACCCGGGGGCAGCCCCAGCATTTT.